Below, one T cell receptor beta chain is given with its context. As yet, its antigen is unknown. V lost 4 bases and J lost 3, with 12 bases in between. Germline CDR1 MNHNS, CDR2 SASEGT. The CDR3 covers 14 residues. Unstimulated regulatory T cells (CD4+CD25+CD127-), CD4+CD25- non-regulatory cells, CD4 and CD8 cells were FACS-sorted from thawed PBMCs. This entry belongs to a study of Tregs in tolerant kidney transplant recipients. Study overall: Mixed chimerism was transient after nonmyeloablative marrow transplants from related graft donors. General observations from the study: Expanding Tregs on activated donor B cells appeared to best identify donor-specific TCRbeta clones.

Repertoires were generated with immunoSEQ multiplex PCR, while TCRdb's copy carries only in-frame clones and drops some. The profile shows 70,000 to 95,000 clones, about 91% of them singletons. The chain links TRBV6-1 to TRBJ1-2; D unresolved. The clonotype comes from a human donor who received a combined kidney and bone marrow transplant. The sequences come from Tregs from blood, collected before the transplant. DNA for the CDR3: TGTGCCAGCAGTGTTACAAGGAGGGACTATGGCTACACCTTC. Translation: CASSVTRRDYGYTF.